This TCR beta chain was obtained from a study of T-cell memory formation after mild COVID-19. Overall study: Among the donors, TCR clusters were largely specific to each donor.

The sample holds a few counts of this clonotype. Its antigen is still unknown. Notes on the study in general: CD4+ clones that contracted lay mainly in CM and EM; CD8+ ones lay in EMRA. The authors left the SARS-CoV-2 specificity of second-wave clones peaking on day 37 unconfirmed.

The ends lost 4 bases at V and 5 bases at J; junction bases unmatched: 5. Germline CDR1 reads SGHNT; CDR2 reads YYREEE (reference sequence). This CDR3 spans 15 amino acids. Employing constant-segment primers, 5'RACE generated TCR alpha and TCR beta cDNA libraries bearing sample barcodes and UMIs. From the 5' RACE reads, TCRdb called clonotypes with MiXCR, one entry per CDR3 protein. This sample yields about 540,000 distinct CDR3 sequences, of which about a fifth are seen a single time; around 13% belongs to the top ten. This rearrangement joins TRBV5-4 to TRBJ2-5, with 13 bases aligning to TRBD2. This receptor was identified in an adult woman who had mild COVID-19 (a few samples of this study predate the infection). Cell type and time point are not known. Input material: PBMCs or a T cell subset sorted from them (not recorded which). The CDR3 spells CASSHGTSGEETQYF. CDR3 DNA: TGTGCCAGCAGCCACGGGACTAGCGGGGAGGAGACCCAGTACTTC.